The next 29 T cell receptor beta chains were all read from a single sample in a study of T cell changes during pregnancy in multiple sclerosis. This table comes from immunoSEQ multiplex PCR, and its TCRdb copy is limited to in-frame clones, with some not included. The sample lists 45,000 to 55,000 clones, about 90% seen once, with 1.4% to 1.5% in the top ten. This sample comprised peripheral blood, obtained in the first trimester of pregnancy. The receptors shown here come from a female donor in good health, enrolled as a control in a pregnancy study.

The chain recombines TRBV7-9 with TRBJ2-5, with 12 positions matching TRBD2. Trimming cost V 2 bases and J 6 bases; bases outside gene matches: 1. Germline V gene lookup returns CDR1 SEHNR and CDR2 FQNEAQ (reference sequence). The CDR3 has 14 residues. CDR3 DNA sequence: TGTGCCAGCAGCTTAACTAGCGGGGGGAAGACCCAGTACTTC. Its translation: CASSLTSGGKTQYF.

This clone appeared a single time. The CDR3 coding sequence is TGTGCCAGCAGTTATGATGTAGGAGGGGGCGACGAGCAGTACTTC. Its protein product is CASSYDVGGGDEQYF. V and J are TRBV6-5 and TRBJ2-7, with D maybe TRBD1 (7 bases). V lost 3 bases and J 5 bases, leaving 17 bases between the germline ends. The length of the CDR3 is 15 residues. CDR1 MNHEY and CDR2 SVGAGI come from the germline V gene.

The chain recombines TRBV7-9 with TRBJ2-2; 11 bases align to TRBD2. Germline V CDR1 and CDR2: SEHNR, FQNEAQ (reference sequence). The CDR3 totals 15 residues. V shed 8 bases and J 2 bases; nucleotides not matched to a gene: 4. CDR3 sequence: CASEGLAVNTGELFF. The DNA for the CDR3 is TGTGCCAGCGAGGGACTAGCGGTCAACACCGGGGAGCTGTTTTTT.

The chain employs TRBV10-2 and TRBJ2-2; a weak D match, TRBD1 (6 bases). In germline, CDR1 is WSHSY, CDR2 SAAADI. V was pared by 7 bases and J by 7 bases, with 19 bases between. The CDR3 is made up of 15 amino acids. CDR3 sequence (DNA): TGCGCCAGCAAGGGCGGCAGGGGAATGGGCGGGGAGCTGTTTTTT. Amino acid sequence: CASKGGRGMGGELFF.

This clone turned up a few times. The chain recombines TRBV7-6 with TRBJ2-1; D call uncertain. The CDR3 has 11 amino acids. V lost 8 bases to trimming and J lost 8 bases, with 10 bases between them. Germline values: CDR1 SGHVS, CDR2 FNYEAQ. The CDR3 spells CASGSVDEQFF. In DNA, the CDR3 is TGTGCCAGCGGCTCAGTGGATGAGCAGTTCTTC.

The chain is built from TRBV28 and TRBJ1-1, with D possibly TRBD1 on 5 matching bases. This CDR3 is built from 14 residues. Germline loops: CDR1 MDHEN, CDR2 SYDVKM. Trimming removed 5 bases from V and 1 base from J, with 11 bases in between. DNA for the CDR3: TGTGCCAGCAGTCGGGGGGACCAGAACACTGAAGCTTTCTTT. Its protein product is CASSRGDQNTEAFF.

The CDR3 region has the DNA TGCGCCAGCAGCTTGGGTCTGGGGGCAGAAAAACTGTTTTTT. It encodes CASSLGLGAEKLFF. The chain recombines TRBV5-1 with TRBJ1-4; weak D call: TRBD1 (6 bases). Germline loops: CDR1 SGHRS, CDR2 YFSETQ. CDR3 length: 14 amino acids. The germline V and J ends were trimmed by 0 bases and 8 bases, with 11 bases remaining between them.

V gene TRBV13 combines with J gene TRBJ2-6; 7 bases are shared with TRBD1. This CDR3 region has 19 residues. Germline trimming cut 4 bases from V and 0 bases from J; bases unmatched to any gene: 12. Germline-derived CDR1 and CDR2 are PRHDT and FYEKMQ (reference sequence). The CDR3 DNA follows: TGTGCCAGCAGCTCGCACGGGACAGCCACCCCCTCTGGGGCCAACGTCCTGACTTTC. Amino acid sequence: CASSSHGTATPSGANVLTF.

The V and J genes are TRBV18 and TRBJ1-2, with D hard to call. The CDR3 runs to 13 residues. Germline CDR1 reads KGHSH; CDR2 reads LQKENI. V gave up 5 bases and J gave up 5 bases, with 12 bases separating them. The CDR3 DNA sequence: TGTGCCAGCTCATCCGGCGGCCTGTATGGCTACACCTTC. Protein product: CASSSGGLYGYTF.

Here the CDR3 reads CASSELGFTSGNSGDTQYF. CDR3 in DNA: TGTGCCAGCAGTGAATTAGGTTTTACTAGCGGGAATTCTGGCGATACGCAGTATTTT. This rearrangement joins TRBV2 to TRBJ2-3; TRBD2 matches 10 bases. V was pared by 2 bases and J by 6 bases, with 17 bases of the junction left unmatched. Germline V gene data show CDR1 as SNHLY and CDR2 as FYNNEI. The CDR3 has 19 amino acids.

The rearrangement uses TRBV7-9 and TRBJ2-5; 7 bases line up with TRBD2. The trim removed 6 bases at V and 4 bases at J, leaving 5 bases unmatched. Germline CDR1 is SEHNR and CDR2 is FQNEAQ (reference sequence). This CDR3 comprises 13 residues. CDR3 sequence (DNA): TGTGCCAGCAGGCCAAGCGGGGCAGAGACCCAGTACTTC. Translation: CASRPSGAETQYF.

This chain connects TRBV10-1 to TRBJ2-3; perhaps TRBD1 as D (6 bases). V lost 9 bases to trimming and J lost 6 bases, with 7 bases between them. In germline, CDR1 is WNHNN, CDR2 SYGVQD (reference sequence). The CDR3 loop spans 10 amino acids. The CDR3 DNA reads TGCGCCAGAGACAGGGATACGCAGTATTTT. Translation gives CARDRDTQYF.

This CDR3 is CASATLAGGVYEQYF. The CDR3 bases are TGTGCCAGCGCTACCTTAGCGGGAGGGGTGTACGAGCAGTACTTC. The chain has TRBV7-2 and TRBJ2-7, with 11 positions matching TRBD2. CDR1 SGHTA and CDR2 FQGNSA come from the germline V gene. V lost 8 bases and J lost 4; bases outside the gene matches: 10. The CDR3 is made up of 15 amino acids.

V is TRBV5-4 and J is TRBJ2-1; TRBD2 aligns across 14 bases. The CDR3 contains 15 residues. Per the germline V gene, CDR1 is SGHNT and CDR2 is YYREEE (reference sequence). The ends lost 2 bases at V and 8 bases at J; junction bases unmatched: 3. CDR3 protein: CASSLPGLAGDEQFF. CDR3 coding DNA: TGTGCCAGCAGCTTACCGGGACTAGCGGGAGATGAGCAGTTCTTC.

This clone appeared a single time. The rearrangement links TRBV19 to TRBJ2-4; 8 bases are shared with TRBD2. Trimming took 5 bases from V and 11 from J; bases not matched to a gene: 5. Germline V CDR1 and CDR2: LNHDA, SQIVND (reference sequence). The CDR3 has 12 residues. CDR3 protein: CASSFSGMVQYF. The CDR3 DNA reads TGTGCCAGTAGTTTTAGCGGGATGGTTCAGTACTTC.

This clone was observed a single time. This sample includes further DNA sequences coding for the same CDR3. This sequence joins TRBV5-1 and TRBJ2-5, with TRBD2 identical over 12 bases. The CDR3 is 16 amino acids. V lost 4 bases and J lost 2; bases outside the gene matches: 6. CDR1 is SGHRS and CDR2 is YFSETQ in the germline V gene. CDR3 in DNA: TGCGCCAGCAGCCCCGGCCTAGCGGGAGGGCAAGAGACCCAGTACTTC. It specifies CASSPGLAGGQETQYF.

This sequence joins TRBV19 and TRBJ1-4, with D uncertain. This CDR3 spans 15 amino acids. The ends were cut back, 3 bases at V and 0 bases at J, with 8 bases in the middle. The germline V gene has CDR1 LNHDA and CDR2 SQIVND (reference sequence). CDR3 nucleotide sequence: TGTGCCAGTAGTATGGGCAGTGCAACTAATGAAAAACTGTTTTTT. This translates into CASSMGSATNEKLFF.

CDR3 region: CASSEMGGRGSTQYF. DNA for the CDR3: TGCGCCAGCAGTGAGATGGGGGGTAGGGGCTCGACCCAGTACTTC. The chain couples TRBV10-2 to TRBJ2-5; tentatively, D is TRBD2 (6 bases). CDR1 and CDR2 from the germline V gene are WSHSY and SAAADI. The CDR3 runs 15 residues. Trimming took off 2 bases at V and 7 bases at J, with 17 bases between the two ends.

This chain links TRBV9 with TRBJ2-7; 11 bases line up with TRBD2. CDR1 is SGDLS, CDR2 YYNGEE, per germline. J was trimmed by 4 bases and V by 3 bases; bases with no gene match: 3. This CDR3 is built from 14 residues. CDR3 in DNA: TGTGCCAGCAGCGGGGGACTAGCGGAGTACGAGCAGTACTTC. It translates to CASSGGLAEYEQYF.

The chain has TRBV5-8 and TRBJ2-7, with 7 bases matching TRBD1. Germline assignment: CDR1 SGHTS and CDR2 YDEGEE. Trimming at V came to 2 bases and at J to 5 bases, leaving 16 bases not matched to a gene. The CDR3 spans 17 residues. In DNA, the CDR3 is TGTGCCAGCAGCTTCGGTAGGGGGCGAGTCGAGACCCACGAGCAGTACTTC. Its protein is CASSFGRGRVETHEQYF.

This chain links TRBV11-2 with TRBJ1-2, with D possibly matching TRBD1 (6 bases). Between the trimmed V and J ends, which lost 5 bases and 4 bases, there was a span of 14 bases. There are 14 residues in the CDR3. From germline, CDR1 is SGHAT and CDR2 FQNNGV. DNA of the CDR3: TGTGCCAGCAGCCAAAGGGGGAGGGGCTATGGCTACACCTTC. Protein product: CASSQRGRGYGYTF.

J is TRBJ1-3 and V is TRBV19; D remains ambiguous. The germline gives CDR1 LNHDA, CDR2 SQIVND (reference sequence). This CDR3 is built from 14 residues. With 7 bases removed from V and 3 bases from J, the gap between germline ends came to 13 bases. In DNA form, the CDR3 reads TGTGCCAGTATGAGCGGTGCAGGTGGAAACACCATATATTTT. Amino acid sequence: CASMSGAGGNTIYF.

The chain joins TRBV4-1 to TRBJ1-3; TRBD1 matches at 9 bases. The germline gives CDR1 MGHRA, CDR2 YSYEKL. The CDR3 sequence is 17 residues long. V lost 4 bases, J lost 2 bases, and 9 bases stayed unmatched. The CDR3 loop is CASSRPSGTGTGNTIYF. The CDR3 region has the DNA TGCGCCAGCAGCCGACCGTCCGGGACAGGGACTGGAAACACCATATATTTT.

The chain joins TRBV5-6 to TRBJ2-2; possibly TRBD1 for D (6 bases). CDR1 SGHDT and CDR2 YYEEEE come from the germline V gene. The V end lost 4 bases, the J end lost 4 bases, and 17 bases lay between the germline ends. The CDR3 is 16 amino acids. In nucleotides, the CDR3 is TGTGCCAGCAGCCACACTCAGGGGTGGGGCACCGGGGAGCTGTTTTTT. It encodes CASSHTQGWGTGELFF.

This chain joins TRBV6-1 and TRBJ2-3; D ambiguous. Germline CDR1 and CDR2: MNHNS and SASEGT. V lost 1 base, J lost 3 bases, and 8 bases lay in between. The CDR3 extends over 14 amino acids. The CDR3 DNA reads TGTGCCAGCAGTGAAGGGCTAGAAACAGATACGCAGTATTTT. Protein product: CASSEGLETDTQYF.

This clone appeared once. V is TRBV7-9 and J is TRBJ1-2, with a weak D call TRBD1 (5 bases). In germline, CDR1 is SEHNR, CDR2 FQNEAQ (reference sequence). Trimming removed 4 bases at V and 3 bases at J, with 15 bases between. The CDR3 totals 15 residues. CDR3 amino acids: CASSSALGRHYGYTF. CDR3 nucleotide sequence: TGTGCCAGCAGCTCGGCGCTGGGGCGTCACTATGGCTACACCTTC.

This clone has only one observation. This chain uses TRBV9 with TRBJ2-2; D uncertain. The CDR3 covers 16 residues. CDR1 is SGDLS and CDR2 is YYNGEE in the germline V gene. V was shortened by 0 bases and J by 0 bases, with 9 bases between the two germline ends. CDR3 in amino acids: CASSVGSGSNTGELFF. In DNA form, the CDR3 reads TGTGCCAGCAGCGTAGGTTCCGGGTCGAACACCGGGGAGCTGTTTTTT.

The J gene is TRBJ1-2, the V gene TRBV10-3; the D gene is possibly TRBD1 (6 bases). There are 14 residues in the CDR3. V gave up 6 bases and J gave up 4 bases, with 15 bases separating them. The germline V gene has CDR1 ENHRY and CDR2 SYGVKD. DNA for the CDR3: TGTGCCATCAGCGCCGTGGACAGTTTCTATGGCTACACCTTC. This sequence encodes CAISAVDSFYGYTF.

J is TRBJ2-7 and V is TRBV6-5, with 11 bases that match TRBD2. Germline loops: CDR1 MNHEY, CDR2 SVGAGI. With 5 bases clipped from V and 3 bases from J, the junction kept 3 bases outside the gene matches. This CDR3 spans 14 amino acids. The CDR3 loop reads CASSLAGGVYEQYF. The DNA for the CDR3 is TGTGCCAGCAGTCTAGCGGGGGGTGTCTACGAGCAGTACTTC.